The sequence of this TCR beta chain was determined in a study of regulatory T cells in long-lasting Graves disease. Across the study: Those with persistent Graves' disease had received antithyroid drugs for over 5 years with positive TSH receptor antibodies. Study observations and caveats: Newly diagnosed patients had higher TCR diversity than persistent Graves' patients did.

Time point reported: persistent/refractory GD, antithyroid drugs over 5 years with positive TRAb. Isolated PBMC RNA provided the starting material for the TCR library. With EDTA tubes as the receptacles, 7 to 9 milliliters of peripheral blood were drawn. This clonotype has a count of ten or more. What it binds is not known. The authors built TCR beta libraries using iRepertoire HTBI primers and Arm-PCR of CDR3 regions. MiXCR, applied by TCRdb to the multiplex PCR reads, yields one record per CDR3 protein. The sample lists hundreds of thousands of distinct CDR3 sequences, around 23% occurring once. The starting material was peripheral blood mononuclear cells (PBMCs), obtained when the disease was refractory, from a patient treated with antithyroid drugs. The sequence derives from a female donor with Graves disease.

CDR3 sequence: CGSGTSGGYEQYF. DNA for the CDR3: TGTGGGAGCGGGACTAGCGGGGGCTACGAGCAGTACTTC. The chain recombines TRBV2 with TRBJ2-7; 14 positions agree with TRBD2. Germline CDR1 is SNHLY and CDR2 is FYNNEI. CDR3 length: 13 residues. Full variable domain (outside the CDR3, taken from reference TRBV2 and TRBJ2-7): EPEVTQTPSHQVTQMGQEVILRCVPISNHLYFYWYRQILGQKVEFLVSFYNNEISEKSEIFDDQFSVERPDGSNFTLKIRSTKLEDSAMYFCGSGTSGGYEQYFGPGTRLTVT.